Listed below are T cell receptor beta chains from one sample, sequenced in a study of shared clonotypes between healthy human individuals. Clones were read by immunoSEQ multiplex PCR, and TCRdb kept only the in-frame ones, dropping some. Of 2 million to 2.5 million clones listed, 80% to 95% are singletons. Material: naive CD4+ T cells from PBMCs. These receptors all stem from a man aged 18 to 30 in good health. Some clones in this sample may be carry-over from other donors' samples. Both conserved end residues are part of each CDR3. The order of the fields is J gene, CDR3 length, V gene, D gene, clone size, CDR3 DNA, CDR3 protein. The D gene is left open where the match is weak. Only some rows state a clone size, as once, few, many or a class for expanded clones.

j_gene: TRBJ1-3
len: 15
v_gene: TRBV9
d_gene: TRBD1
abundance: -
CDR3nt: TGTGCCAGCAGCGCGGGACAGGGCTCTGGAAACACCATATATTTT
CDR3aa: CASSAGQGSGNTIYF

j_gene: TRBJ2-2
len: 16
v_gene: TRBV5-1
d_gene: TRBD2
abundance: once
CDR3nt: TGCGCCAGCGGACTAGCGGGAGGGCCGGGGACCGGGGAGCTGTTTTTT
CDR3aa: CASGLAGGPGTGELFF

j_gene: TRBJ2-7
len: 12
v_gene: TRBV5-6
d_gene: -
abundance: -
CDR3nt: TGTGCCAGCAGCTGGAGAGGAGCCGAGCAGTACTTC
CDR3aa: CASSWRGAEQYF

j_gene: TRBJ2-7
len: 15
v_gene: TRBV2
d_gene: -
abundance: -
CDR3nt: TGTGCCAGCTTCCTTGGTCCCGGGGATCCATACGAGCAGTACTTC
CDR3aa: CASFLGPGDPYEQYF

j_gene: TRBJ2-5
len: 15
v_gene: TRBV28
d_gene: -
abundance: -
CDR3nt: TGTGCCAGCAGTTTAAGGTGGCAGCTACAAGAGACCCAGTACTTC
CDR3aa: CASSLRWQLQETQYF

j_gene: TRBJ1-5
len: 17
v_gene: TRBV4-1
d_gene: TRBD1
abundance: -
CDR3nt: TGCGCCAGCAGCCAACGCACAGGGGTGTTCAGCAATCAGCCCCAGCATTTT
CDR3aa: CASSQRTGVFSNQPQHF

j_gene: TRBJ2-7
len: 14
v_gene: TRBV5-1
d_gene: -
abundance: -
CDR3nt: TGCGCCAGCAGCTTGGTAGCGTTGTCCTACGAGCAGTACTTC
CDR3aa: CASSLVALSYEQYF

j_gene: TRBJ2-1
len: 16
v_gene: TRBV5-6
d_gene: TRBD2
abundance: -
CDR3nt: TGTGCCAGCAGGGCGGGACTAGCGGGAGGATACAATGAGCAGTTCTTC
CDR3aa: CASRAGLAGGYNEQFF

j_gene: TRBJ2-1
len: 16
v_gene: TRBV5-1
d_gene: TRBD2
abundance: -
CDR3nt: TGCGCCAGCGCCGGGGGGCCTAGCGGGAGTAGGTATGAGCAGTTCTTC
CDR3aa: CASAGGPSGSRYEQFF

j_gene: TRBJ2-1
len: 15
v_gene: TRBV5-6
d_gene: -
abundance: -
CDR3nt: TGTGCCAGCAGCTTGATGGGCGGTCCTGGAAATGAGCAGTTCTTC
CDR3aa: CASSLMGGPGNEQFF

j_gene: TRBJ2-5
len: 15
v_gene: TRBV25-1
d_gene: -
abundance: -
CDR3nt: TGTGCCAGCAGTGAAAGCCGGGACCTAAGGGAGACCCAGTACTTC
CDR3aa: CASSESRDLRETQYF

j_gene: TRBJ2-5
len: 15
v_gene: TRBV7-8
d_gene: TRBD1
abundance: -
CDR3nt: TGTGCCAGCAGCTTGCCGGGACAGAGACAAGAGACCCAGTACTTC
CDR3aa: CASSLPGQRQETQYF

j_gene: TRBJ1-1
len: 13
v_gene: TRBV19
d_gene: -
abundance: few
CDR3nt: TGTGCCAGTAGTATATACAGGTCCGGTGAAGCTTTCTTT
CDR3aa: CASSIYRSGEAFF

j_gene: TRBJ1-4
len: 20
v_gene: TRBV12-5
d_gene: -
abundance: -
CDR3nt: TGTGCTAGTGGTTTGTCAGGGTGGGGTATTGGGGAACTAACTAATGAAAAACTGTTTTTT
CDR3aa: CASGLSGWGIGELTNEKLFF

j_gene: TRBJ2-2
len: 16
v_gene: TRBV27
d_gene: TRBD2
abundance: -
CDR3nt: TGTGCCAGCCTTCGGGGACTAGCGCACTTGGCCGGGGAGCTGTTTTTT
CDR3aa: CASLRGLAHLAGELFF

j_gene: TRBJ2-5
len: 12
v_gene: TRBV29-1
d_gene: -
abundance: -
CDR3nt: TGCAGCGTTGACAGGAGTCAAGAGACCCAGTACTTC
CDR3aa: CSVDRSQETQYF

j_gene: TRBJ2-7
len: 14
v_gene: TRBV7-2
d_gene: -
abundance: once
CDR3nt: TGTGCCAGCAGCTTAGGAGGAACTATCTACGAGCAGTACTTC
CDR3aa: CASSLGGTIYEQYF

j_gene: TRBJ2-1
len: 14
v_gene: TRBV5-1
d_gene: -
abundance: once
CDR3nt: TGCGCCAGCAGCTTGTCGGGACAACGTAATGAGCAGTTCTTC
CDR3aa: CASSLSGQRNEQFF

j_gene: TRBJ2-7
len: 14
v_gene: TRBV5-1
d_gene: -
abundance: once
CDR3nt: TGCGCCAGCAGCTTGGTTGGAAACGCCTACGAGCAGTACTTC
CDR3aa: CASSLVGNAYEQYF

j_gene: TRBJ2-1
len: 17
v_gene: TRBV7-8
d_gene: -
abundance: -
CDR3nt: TGTGCCAGCAGCTTAGCGCCAGGGTTTGATTCCTACAATGAGCAGTTCTTC
CDR3aa: CASSLAPGFDSYNEQFF

j_gene: TRBJ1-1
len: 13
v_gene: TRBV18
d_gene: -
abundance: -
CDR3nt: TGTGCCAGCTCATTTGGGCTACGCACTGAAGCTTTCTTT
CDR3aa: CASSFGLRTEAFF

j_gene: TRBJ2-7
len: 16
v_gene: TRBV11-2
d_gene: -
abundance: -
CDR3nt: TGTGCCAGCAGCGGGCTGACACTCCTCTCCTCCTACGAGCAGTACTTC
CDR3aa: CASSGLTLLSSYEQYF

j_gene: TRBJ2-7
len: 16
v_gene: TRBV4-1
d_gene: -
abundance: -
CDR3nt: TGCGCCAGCAGCCAAGATTCCCAGCGAGGAACCTACGAGCAGTACTTC
CDR3aa: CASSQDSQRGTYEQYF

j_gene: TRBJ1-2
len: 11
v_gene: TRBV20-1
d_gene: -
abundance: -
CDR3nt: TGCAGTGGAGCGGGCGCGAGGGGCTACACCTTC
CDR3aa: CSGAGARGYTF

j_gene: TRBJ1-2
len: 13
v_gene: TRBV12-5
d_gene: -
abundance: -
CDR3nt: TGTGCTACCCCAGCCGGGGGGCTGTGGGGCTACACCTTC
CDR3aa: CATPAGGLWGYTF

j_gene: TRBJ2-5
len: 15
v_gene: TRBV4-2
d_gene: TRBD2
abundance: -
CDR3nt: TGTGCCAGCAGCCAAGATAGGGCTAGCGGGGAGACCCAGTACTTC
CDR3aa: CASSQDRASGETQYF

j_gene: TRBJ2-5
len: 14
v_gene: TRBV5-4
d_gene: -
abundance: -
CDR3nt: TGTGCCAGCAGCAGCGGGACAGACCAAGAGACCCAGTACTTC
CDR3aa: CASSSGTDQETQYF

j_gene: TRBJ1-2
len: 14
v_gene: TRBV5-4
d_gene: TRBD1
abundance: -
CDR3nt: TGTGCCAGCAGCTGGCCGGGACAGGGGTACGGCTACACCTTC
CDR3aa: CASSWPGQGYGYTF

j_gene: TRBJ2-7
len: 13
v_gene: TRBV2
d_gene: TRBD1
abundance: -
CDR3nt: TGTGCCAGCAGCCGGGACAGGGGCTACGAGCAGTACTTC
CDR3aa: CASSRDRGYEQYF

j_gene: TRBJ2-1
len: 15
v_gene: TRBV18
d_gene: TRBD2
abundance: -
CDR3nt: TGTGCCAGCTCACTACTAGCGGGGAATTACAATGAGCAGTTCTTC
CDR3aa: CASSLLAGNYNEQFF

j_gene: TRBJ2-3
len: 12
v_gene: TRBV5-1
d_gene: -
abundance: once
CDR3nt: TGCGCCAGCAGGACAGGCACAGATACGCAGTATTTT
CDR3aa: CASRTGTDTQYF

j_gene: TRBJ1-3
len: 11
v_gene: TRBV18
d_gene: -
abundance: -
CDR3nt: TGTGCCAGCTCACCGGGTGACACCATATATTTT
CDR3aa: CASSPGDTIYF

j_gene: TRBJ2-2
len: 13
v_gene: TRBV25-1
d_gene: -
abundance: -
CDR3nt: TGTGCCAGCAGTGTGGCCCTTGGCGGGGAGCTGTTTTTT
CDR3aa: CASSVALGGELFF

j_gene: TRBJ2-2
len: 14
v_gene: TRBV27
d_gene: -
abundance: -
CDR3nt: TGTGCCAGCAGTTTAATTAGGTTAACCGGGGAGCTGTTTTTT
CDR3aa: CASSLIRLTGELFF

j_gene: TRBJ2-7
len: 12
v_gene: TRBV19
d_gene: TRBD2
abundance: -
CDR3nt: TGTGCCAGTAGTCGGGGGGTATACGAGCAGTACTTC
CDR3aa: CASSRGVYEQYF

j_gene: TRBJ1-2
len: 13
v_gene: TRBV6-5
d_gene: TRBD1
abundance: -
CDR3nt: TGTGCCAGCAGCCAACAGGGGTACTATGGCTACACCTTC
CDR3aa: CASSQQGYYGYTF

j_gene: TRBJ2-7
len: 19
v_gene: TRBV7-2
d_gene: TRBD2
abundance: -
CDR3nt: TGTGCCAGCAGTCTTTCAGTCCGGACTAGCGGGAGGGCCGGCTGGGAGCAGTACTTC
CDR3aa: CASSLSVRTSGRAGWEQYF

j_gene: TRBJ2-1
len: 14
v_gene: TRBV5-4
d_gene: -
abundance: once
CDR3nt: TGTGCCAGCAGCTCGGCTTCAGGGGCGCCGTTCCAGTTCTTC
CDR3aa: CASSSASGAPFQFF

j_gene: TRBJ2-1
len: 16
v_gene: TRBV5-1
d_gene: -
abundance: -
CDR3nt: TGCGCCAGCAGCTTGCTAACCCTAGGGGAGTACAATGAGCAGTTCTTC
CDR3aa: CASSLLTLGEYNEQFF

j_gene: TRBJ2-7
len: 13
v_gene: TRBV6-1
d_gene: TRBD1
abundance: -
CDR3nt: TGTGCCAGCAGGTCGGACAGGGCGGACGAGCAGTACTTC
CDR3aa: CASRSDRADEQYF

j_gene: TRBJ2-7
len: 15
v_gene: TRBV5-1
d_gene: -
abundance: once
CDR3nt: TGCGCCAGCAGCCAGACCGGAGGGCTGGCCTACGAGCAGTACTTC
CDR3aa: CASSQTGGLAYEQYF

j_gene: TRBJ2-3
len: 14
v_gene: TRBV6-1
d_gene: TRBD2
abundance: -
CDR3nt: TGTGCCAGCAGTGTGGGGACTAGCGTTGTTACGCAGTATTTT
CDR3aa: CASSVGTSVVTQYF

j_gene: TRBJ2-2
len: 14
v_gene: TRBV18
d_gene: -
abundance: -
CDR3nt: TGTGCCAGCTCACCACGGCAGGGAACCGGGGAGCTGTTTTTT
CDR3aa: CASSPRQGTGELFF

j_gene: TRBJ1-4
len: 13
v_gene: TRBV6-4
d_gene: -
abundance: -
CDR3nt: TGTGCCAGCGTCGGACAGATAAAAGAAAAACTGTTTTTT
CDR3aa: CASVGQIKEKLFF

j_gene: TRBJ1-3
len: 12
v_gene: TRBV30
d_gene: -
abundance: -
CDR3nt: TGTGCCTGGTCTGCCTCTGGAAACACCATATATTTT
CDR3aa: CAWSASGNTIYF

j_gene: TRBJ1-1
len: 15
v_gene: TRBV10-3
d_gene: TRBD1
abundance: -
CDR3nt: TGTGCCACTGGACAGGGGGACTTCATGGACACTGAAGCTTTCTTT
CDR3aa: CATGQGDFMDTEAFF

j_gene: TRBJ2-7
len: 13
v_gene: TRBV28
d_gene: -
abundance: -
CDR3nt: TGTGCCAGCAGCCCAGGGCAGTCCTACGAGCAGTACTTC
CDR3aa: CASSPGQSYEQYF

j_gene: TRBJ2-7
len: 16
v_gene: TRBV18
d_gene: TRBD1
abundance: -
CDR3nt: TGTGCCAGCTCACAGCTAGGGACAGGGAACGCCTACGAGCAGTACTTC
CDR3aa: CASSQLGTGNAYEQYF

j_gene: TRBJ2-7
len: 13
v_gene: TRBV5-4
d_gene: -
abundance: -
CDR3nt: TGTGCCAGCAGCTTGGATCAGGCTGGCGAGCAGTACTTC
CDR3aa: CASSLDQAGEQYF

j_gene: TRBJ2-7
len: 14
v_gene: TRBV2
d_gene: -
abundance: -
CDR3nt: TGTGCCAGCATCCAGGGCCAGTATCTTTATAGGCAGTACTTC
CDR3aa: CASIQGQYLYRQYF

j_gene: TRBJ2-5
len: 13
v_gene: TRBV6-1
d_gene: -
abundance: -
CDR3nt: TGTGCCATCACGTATAGGGGGTTAGAGACCCAGTACTTC
CDR3aa: CAITYRGLETQYF

j_gene: TRBJ1-2
len: 9
v_gene: TRBV29-1
d_gene: -
abundance: few
CDR3nt: TGCAGCGCCCATTATGGCTACACCTTC
CDR3aa: CSAHYGYTF

j_gene: TRBJ2-7
len: 14
v_gene: TRBV10-1
d_gene: -
abundance: once
CDR3nt: TGCGCCAGCAGCACCGGGACGAGCGTTTACGAGCAGTACTTC
CDR3aa: CASSTGTSVYEQYF

j_gene: TRBJ2-5
len: 13
v_gene: TRBV18
d_gene: -
abundance: once
CDR3nt: TGTGCCAGCTCACCAATATATCAAGAGACCCAGTACTTC
CDR3aa: CASSPIYQETQYF

j_gene: TRBJ1-5
len: 15
v_gene: TRBV6-1
d_gene: -
abundance: -
CDR3nt: TGTGCCAGCAGTGTGGTTCCCATAAACAATCAGCCCCAGCATTTT
CDR3aa: CASSVVPINNQPQHF

j_gene: TRBJ1-5
len: 14
v_gene: TRBV28
d_gene: -
abundance: -
CDR3nt: TGTGCCAGCAGTTTTCCCCAGGGAAATCAGCCCCAGCATTTT
CDR3aa: CASSFPQGNQPQHF

j_gene: TRBJ1-2
len: 18
v_gene: TRBV10-3
d_gene: -
abundance: -
CDR3nt: TGTGCCATCAGTGACCCCGAGGTCGGACCGAGAACTCCCTATGGCTACACCTTC
CDR3aa: CAISDPEVGPRTPYGYTF

j_gene: TRBJ2-7
len: 17
v_gene: TRBV18
d_gene: -
abundance: -
CDR3nt: TGTGCCAGCTCACCCGATTATTTTCGGGACACCTTCTACGAGCAGTACTTC
CDR3aa: CASSPDYFRDTFYEQYF

j_gene: TRBJ2-5
len: 13
v_gene: TRBV7-3
d_gene: -
abundance: -
CDR3nt: TGTGCCAGCTCCTTGGGCGGGCGAGAGACCCAGTACTTC
CDR3aa: CASSLGGRETQYF

j_gene: TRBJ2-2
len: 17
v_gene: TRBV4-1
d_gene: TRBD2
abundance: -
CDR3nt: TGCGCCAGCAGCCGAGGACTAGCGGGAGGGCTCACCGGGGAGCTGTTTTTT
CDR3aa: CASSRGLAGGLTGELFF